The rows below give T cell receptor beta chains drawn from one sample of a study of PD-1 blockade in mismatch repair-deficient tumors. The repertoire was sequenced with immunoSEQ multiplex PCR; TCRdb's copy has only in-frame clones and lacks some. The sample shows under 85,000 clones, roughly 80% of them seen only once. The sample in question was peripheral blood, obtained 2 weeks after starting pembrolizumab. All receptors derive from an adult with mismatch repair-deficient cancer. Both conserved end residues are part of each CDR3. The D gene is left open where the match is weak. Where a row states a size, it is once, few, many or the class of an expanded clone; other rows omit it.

cdr3_aa: CASSLARGLYEQYF; cdr3_nt: TGCGCCAGCAGCTTGGCCAGGGGGCTCTACGAGCAGTACTTC; j_call: TRBJ2-7; d_call: TRBD1; clone_size: NA; v_call: TRBV5-1
cdr3_aa: CASSLSQRDTQYF; cdr3_nt: TGTGCCAGCAGCCTATCACAAAGGGATACGCAGTATTTT; j_call: TRBJ2-3; d_call: NA; clone_size: NA; v_call: TRBV14
cdr3_aa: CASSLGHGTEAFF; cdr3_nt: TGTGCCAGTTCATTGGGCCATGGTACTGAAGCTTTCTTT; j_call: TRBJ1-1; d_call: NA; clone_size: NA; v_call: TRBV19
cdr3_aa: CASSLIGGAYEQYF; cdr3_nt: TGCGCCAGCAGCTTGATCGGAGGGGCCTACGAGCAGTACTTC; j_call: TRBJ2-7; d_call: NA; clone_size: NA; v_call: TRBV5-1
cdr3_aa: CASSQDWTRPVTQYF; cdr3_nt: TGCGCCAGCAGCCAAGATTGGACCAGGCCGGTGACCCAGTACTTC; j_call: TRBJ2-5; d_call: NA; clone_size: NA; v_call: TRBV4-3
cdr3_aa: CASRSRLSNQPQHF; cdr3_nt: TGTGCCAGCAGGAGCAGACTTAGCAATCAGCCCCAGCATTTT; j_call: TRBJ1-5; d_call: NA; clone_size: NA; v_call: TRBV6-1
cdr3_aa: CASSLVWSYEQYF; cdr3_nt: TGTGCCAGCAGCTTAGTTTGGTCCTACGAGCAGTACTTC; j_call: TRBJ2-7; d_call: NA; clone_size: many; v_call: TRBV7-9
cdr3_aa: CASSRTVSGGTGISYEQYF; cdr3_nt: TGCGCCAGCAGCCGAACAGTGAGCGGGGGGACTGGCATCTCCTACGAGCAGTACTTC; j_call: TRBJ2-7; d_call: TRBD2; clone_size: NA; v_call: TRBV5-1
cdr3_aa: CASSPTSGRVFEQYF; cdr3_nt: TGTGCCAGCAGCCCGACTAGCGGGAGAGTTTTCGAGCAGTACTTC; j_call: TRBJ2-7; d_call: TRBD2; clone_size: NA; v_call: TRBV7-9
cdr3_aa: CASSFGLAGGLGWNEQFF; cdr3_nt: TGCGCCAGCAGCTTCGGACTAGCGGGAGGGCTAGGATGGAATGAGCAGTTCTTC; j_call: TRBJ2-1; d_call: TRBD2; clone_size: many; v_call: TRBV5-1
cdr3_aa: CASSLSGLSEETQYF; cdr3_nt: TGCGCCAGCAGCTTGTCGGGACTATCTGAAGAGACCCAGTACTTC; j_call: TRBJ2-5; d_call: TRBD2; clone_size: NA; v_call: TRBV5-1
cdr3_aa: CASRSSLGTQYF; cdr3_nt: TGTGCCAGCAGATCCAGTCTCGGTACGCAGTATTTT; j_call: TRBJ2-3; d_call: NA; clone_size: NA; v_call: TRBV5-4
cdr3_aa: CASSLDSYNEQFF; cdr3_nt: TGTGCCAGCAGCTTAGACAGCTACAATGAGCAGTTCTTC; j_call: TRBJ2-1; d_call: NA; clone_size: NA; v_call: TRBV11-3
cdr3_aa: CASSPPPITDTQYF; cdr3_nt: TGTGCCAGCAGCCCCCCCCCAATCACAGATACGCAGTATTTT; j_call: TRBJ2-3; d_call: NA; clone_size: NA; v_call: TRBV11-2
cdr3_aa: CASSPVRGRDTEAFF; cdr3_nt: TGTGCCAGCAGCCCCGTCAGGGGCCGGGACACTGAAGCTTTCTTT; j_call: TRBJ1-1; d_call: NA; clone_size: NA; v_call: TRBV9
cdr3_aa: CASMGTGGLKQYF; cdr3_nt: TGTGCCAGCATGGGGACAGGGGGCCTTAAGCAGTACTTC; j_call: TRBJ2-7; d_call: TRBD1; clone_size: NA; v_call: TRBV6-1
cdr3_aa: CASNVRGQGDGYTF; cdr3_nt: TGTGCCAGCAACGTAAGGGGACAGGGGGATGGCTACACCTTC; j_call: TRBJ1-2; d_call: TRBD1; clone_size: NA; v_call: TRBV9
cdr3_aa: CASSYAGTSSYEQYF; cdr3_nt: TGTGCCAGCAGCTATGCCGGGACTAGCTCCTACGAGCAGTACTTC; j_call: TRBJ2-7; d_call: TRBD2; clone_size: NA; v_call: TRBV9
cdr3_aa: CASRRASRHYGYTF; cdr3_nt: TGTGCCAGCAGACGGGCGTCCCGACATTATGGCTACACCTTC; j_call: TRBJ1-2; d_call: NA; clone_size: few; v_call: TRBV6-5
cdr3_aa: CASSRPTSASYEQYF; cdr3_nt: TGTGCCAGTAGCAGACCGACTAGTGCATCCTACGAGCAGTACTTC; j_call: TRBJ2-7; d_call: NA; clone_size: NA; v_call: TRBV19
cdr3_aa: CASSRGQKIGETQYF; cdr3_nt: TGCGCCAGCAGCCGGGGACAGAAAATAGGGGAGACCCAGTACTTC; j_call: TRBJ2-5; d_call: TRBD1; clone_size: once; v_call: TRBV4-3
cdr3_aa: CASSLDVGFTYEQYF; cdr3_nt: TGTGCCAGCAGCTTAGACGTCGGATTCACCTACGAGCAGTACTTC; j_call: TRBJ2-7; d_call: NA; clone_size: NA; v_call: TRBV11-2
cdr3_aa: CVNSIGASGYTF; cdr3_nt: TGTGTCAACTCTATCGGGGCGAGTGGCTACACCTTC; j_call: TRBJ1-2; d_call: NA; clone_size: NA; v_call: TRBV7-9
cdr3_aa: CASSLLPGGEAFF; cdr3_nt: TGTGCCAGCTCCCTATTACCGGGCGGTGAAGCTTTCTTT; j_call: TRBJ1-1; d_call: NA; clone_size: NA; v_call: TRBV7-2
cdr3_aa: CASSLSLPRQGTGQETQYF; cdr3_nt: TGTGCCAGCAGCTTATCCCTTCCCAGACAGGGTACGGGCCAAGAGACCCAGTACTTC; j_call: TRBJ2-5; d_call: TRBD1; clone_size: NA; v_call: TRBV7-6
cdr3_aa: CASSLLSGAGNTIYF; cdr3_nt: TGTGCCAGCAGCTTATTATCAGGGGCTGGAAACACCATATATTTT; j_call: TRBJ1-3; d_call: NA; clone_size: once; v_call: TRBV7-2
cdr3_aa: CASSPYRSGDGANVLTF; cdr3_nt: TGTGCCAGCTCACCATATCGTTCAGGGGATGGGGCCAACGTCCTGACTTTC; j_call: TRBJ2-6; d_call: NA; clone_size: NA; v_call: TRBV18
cdr3_aa: CASSANRAPDTQYF; cdr3_nt: TGTGCCAGCAGCGCCAACAGGGCCCCAGATACGCAGTATTTT; j_call: TRBJ2-3; d_call: NA; clone_size: NA; v_call: TRBV7-6
cdr3_aa: CASSQIQGKAFF; cdr3_nt: TGTGCCAGCAGCCAGATTCAGGGTAAAGCTTTCTTT; j_call: TRBJ1-1; d_call: NA; clone_size: few; v_call: TRBV11-2
cdr3_aa: CASSHYLGDNEQFF; cdr3_nt: TGTGCCAGCAGCCATTACCTGGGAGACAATGAGCAGTTCTTC; j_call: TRBJ2-1; d_call: NA; clone_size: NA; v_call: TRBV14
cdr3_aa: CAISVGLAGENEQFF; cdr3_nt: TGTGCCATCAGTGTTGGACTAGCGGGAGAGAATGAGCAGTTCTTC; j_call: TRBJ2-1; d_call: TRBD2; clone_size: NA; v_call: TRBV10-3
cdr3_aa: CASSEQKREGLKNEQFF; cdr3_nt: TGTGCCAGCAGCGAGCAAAAGCGGGAGGGCTTAAAGAATGAGCAGTTCTTC; j_call: TRBJ2-1; d_call: TRBD2; clone_size: few; v_call: TRBV7-8
cdr3_aa: CASRINHGLAASYNEQFF; cdr3_nt: TGTGCCAGTAGAATCAATCATGGACTAGCCGCCTCCTACAATGAGCAGTTCTTC; j_call: TRBJ2-1; d_call: TRBD2; clone_size: NA; v_call: TRBV19
cdr3_aa: CASSRRWLYEQYF; cdr3_nt: TGTGCCAGCAGTAGGCGGTGGCTCTACGAGCAGTACTTC; j_call: TRBJ2-7; d_call: NA; clone_size: few; v_call: TRBV21-1
cdr3_aa: CASSLDGGAPREAFF; cdr3_nt: TGTGCCAGCAGCTTGGACGGGGGGGCACCCCGTGAAGCTTTCTTT; j_call: TRBJ1-1; d_call: NA; clone_size: few; v_call: TRBV5-8
cdr3_aa: CASSAQGGGVNTEAFF; cdr3_nt: TGTGCCAGCAGTGCGCAAGGGGGAGGAGTGAACACTGAAGCTTTCTTT; j_call: TRBJ1-1; d_call: NA; clone_size: NA; v_call: TRBV6-1
cdr3_aa: CASSPRSGGPRSNEQFF; cdr3_nt: TGTGCCAGCAGCCCGCGGTCGGGCGGGCCTAGGAGCAATGAGCAGTTCTTC; j_call: TRBJ2-1; d_call: NA; clone_size: NA; v_call: TRBV7-9
cdr3_aa: CASSLPFSTDTQYF; cdr3_nt: TGTGCCAGTAGTCTCCCCTTTAGCACAGATACGCAGTATTTT; j_call: TRBJ2-3; d_call: NA; clone_size: NA; v_call: TRBV19
cdr3_aa: CASSDPYTGELFF; cdr3_nt: TGTGCCAGCAGTGACCCTTACACCGGGGAGCTGTTTTTT; j_call: TRBJ2-2; d_call: NA; clone_size: few; v_call: TRBV6-4
cdr3_aa: CAIRPGTATDTQYF; cdr3_nt: TGTGCCATCAGGCCGGGGACGGCCACAGATACGCAGTATTTT; j_call: TRBJ2-3; d_call: NA; clone_size: few; v_call: TRBV10-3
cdr3_aa: CASSFLRDRTYQETQYF; cdr3_nt: TGTGCCAGCAGCTTCCTCCGGGACAGGACCTACCAAGAGACCCAGTACTTC; j_call: TRBJ2-5; d_call: TRBD1; clone_size: NA; v_call: TRBV2
cdr3_aa: CASSILGWGARETQYF; cdr3_nt: TGTGCCAGTAGTATTTTGGGTTGGGGGGCGCGAGAGACCCAGTACTTC; j_call: TRBJ2-5; d_call: NA; clone_size: NA; v_call: TRBV19
cdr3_aa: CASSMLGQGDEQYF; cdr3_nt: TGTGCCAGTAGTATGTTGGGACAGGGTGACGAGCAGTACTTC; j_call: TRBJ2-7; d_call: TRBD1; clone_size: NA; v_call: TRBV19
cdr3_aa: CSVETGGEKAFF; cdr3_nt: TGCAGCGTTGAAACAGGGGGCGAAAAAGCTTTCTTT; j_call: TRBJ1-1; d_call: TRBD1; clone_size: few; v_call: TRBV29-1
cdr3_aa: CASSSFPAERSSYEQYF; cdr3_nt: TGTGCCAGCAGCTCATTTCCCGCCGAGAGGTCCTCCTACGAGCAGTACTTC; j_call: TRBJ2-7; d_call: NA; clone_size: NA; v_call: TRBV7-9